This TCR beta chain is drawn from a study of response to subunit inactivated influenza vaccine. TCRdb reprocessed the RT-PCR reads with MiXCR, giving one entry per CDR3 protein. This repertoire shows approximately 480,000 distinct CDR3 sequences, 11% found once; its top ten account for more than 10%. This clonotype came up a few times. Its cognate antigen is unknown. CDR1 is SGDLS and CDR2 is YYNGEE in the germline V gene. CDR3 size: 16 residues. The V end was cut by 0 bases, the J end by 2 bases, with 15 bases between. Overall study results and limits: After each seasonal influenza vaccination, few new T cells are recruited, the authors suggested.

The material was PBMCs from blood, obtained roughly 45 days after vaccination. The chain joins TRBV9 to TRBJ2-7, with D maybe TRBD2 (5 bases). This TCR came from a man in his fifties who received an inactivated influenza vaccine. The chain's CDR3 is CASSVESSPAPYEQYF. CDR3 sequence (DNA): TGTGCCAGCAGCGTAGAATCTAGCCCGGCCCCCTACGAGCAGTACTTC. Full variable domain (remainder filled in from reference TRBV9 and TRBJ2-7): DSGVTQTPKHLITATGQRVTLRCSPRSGDLSVYWYQQSLDQGLQFLIQYYNGEERAKGNILERFSAQQFPDLHSELNLSSLELGDSALYFCASSVESSPAPYEQYFGPGTRLTVT.